The T cell receptor (beta chain) under discussion was sequenced for a study of blood T cell repertoires in COVID-19. Study-level background: The analysed material was cDNA or gDNA that came from T cells, B-cell-depleted T cells, or PBMCs.

Assay: immunoSEQ multiplex PCR; the TCRdb copy retains only in-frame clones and omits some. Of about 400,000 clones in the sample, 89% were seen once. The sample was peripheral blood. The source of this sequence is a man in his forties with acute or convalescent COVID-19.

The CDR3 sequence: CASDRDRGSDTQYF. The DNA for the CDR3 is TGTGCCAGTGACCGGGACAGGGGGTCGGATACGCAGTATTTT. This chain links TRBV7-2 with TRBJ2-3, with TRBD1 matching 11 bases. Germline assignment: CDR1 SGHTA and CDR2 FQGNSA. The CDR3 extends over 14 amino acids. V was pared by 9 bases and J by 6 bases, with 8 bases of the junction left unmatched. The whole variable domain, remainder taken from reference TRBV7-2 and TRBJ2-3, is GAGVSQSPSNKVTEKGKDVELRCDPISGHTALYWYRQSLGQGLEFLIYFQGNSAPDKSGLPSDRFSAERTGGSVSTLTIQRTQQEDSAVYLCASDRDRGSDTQYFGPGTRLTVL.